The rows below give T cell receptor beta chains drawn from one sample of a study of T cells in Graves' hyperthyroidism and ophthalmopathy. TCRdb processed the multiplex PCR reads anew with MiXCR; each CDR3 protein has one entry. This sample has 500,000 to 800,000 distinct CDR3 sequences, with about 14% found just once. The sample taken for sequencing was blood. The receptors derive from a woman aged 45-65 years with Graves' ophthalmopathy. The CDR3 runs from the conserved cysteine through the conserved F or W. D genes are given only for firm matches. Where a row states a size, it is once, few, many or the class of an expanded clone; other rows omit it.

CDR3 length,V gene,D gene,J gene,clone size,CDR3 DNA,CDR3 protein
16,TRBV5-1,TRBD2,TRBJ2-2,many,TGCGCCAGCAGCCCGGGTGTGTCAGCGGGAGCCGGGGAGCTGTTTTTT,CASSPGVSAGAGELFF
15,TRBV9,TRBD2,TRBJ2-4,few,TGTGCCAGCAGCACCAGCGGGAGGAACAAAAACATTCAGTACTTC,CASSTSGRNKNIQYF
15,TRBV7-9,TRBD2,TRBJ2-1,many,TGTGCCAGCAGCCCAATAAGGCGGGAGTGGAATGAGCAGTTCTTC,CASSPIRREWNEQFF
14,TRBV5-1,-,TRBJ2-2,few,TGCGCCAGCAGCTTGTCAGGTACCACCGGGGAGCTGTTTTTT,CASSLSGTTGELFF
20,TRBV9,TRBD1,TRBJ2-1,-,TGTGCCAGCAGCGTAGGGGGGATAAGAGGGGGCGTGAGTTCCTACAATGAGCAGTTCTTC,CASSVGGIRGGVSSYNEQFF
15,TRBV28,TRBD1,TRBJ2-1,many,TGTGCCAGCAGGCCGACAGGGTTGTCATACAATGAGCAGTTCTTC,CASRPTGLSYNEQFF
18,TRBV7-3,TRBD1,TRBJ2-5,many,TGTGCCAGCAGCTTGAAACGATCCGGGACAGATGTCGGAGAGACCCAGTACTTC,CASSLKRSGTDVGETQYF
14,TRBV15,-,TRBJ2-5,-,TGTGCCACCAGCAGACCCAGCGGACAAGAGACCCAGTACTTC,CATSRPSGQETQYF
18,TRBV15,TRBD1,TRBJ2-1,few,TGTGCCACCAGCGGAGGTTGGACGACAGGGGGCCGAATCAATGAGCAGTTCTTC,CATSGGWTTGGRINEQFF
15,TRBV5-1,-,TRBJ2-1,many,TGCGCCAGCAGCTTGGCCGCGAAATTAGAACTTGAGCAGTTCTTC,CASSLAAKLELEQFF
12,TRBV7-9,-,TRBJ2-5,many,TGTGCCAGCAGCTTGCTTTCGGAGACCCAGTACTTC,CASSLLSETQYF
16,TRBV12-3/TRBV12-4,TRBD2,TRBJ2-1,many,TGTGCCAGCAAGAAATCTAGCGGGAGTCGGGACAATGAGCAGTTCTTC,CASKKSSGSRDNEQFF
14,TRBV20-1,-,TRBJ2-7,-,TGCAGTGCTTCCCCAGAGGGTAGAAGCTACGAGCAGTACTTC,CSASPEGRSYEQYF
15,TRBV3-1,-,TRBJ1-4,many,TGTGCCAGCAGCCAAGGATATGCGAGGGGTGAAAAACTGTTTTTT,CASSQGYARGEKLFF
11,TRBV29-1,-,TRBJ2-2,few,TGCAGCGCTACGAACACCGGGGAGCTGTTTTTT,CSATNTGELFF
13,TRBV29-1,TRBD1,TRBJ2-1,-,TGCAGCGCCGGACAGGGGAACTACAATGAGCAGTTCTTC,CSAGQGNYNEQFF
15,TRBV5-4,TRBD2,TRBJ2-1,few,TGTGCCAGCAGCTCCCCGACTAGCGGCAACAATGAGCAGTTCTTC,CASSSPTSGNNEQFF
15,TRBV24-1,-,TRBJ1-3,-,TGTGCCACCAGTGAAGAACGGATCTCTGGAAACACCATATATTTT,CATSEERISGNTIYF
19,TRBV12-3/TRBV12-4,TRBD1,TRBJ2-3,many,TGTGCCAGCAGTTTGCCCAGGGGGCAAGCTGTCCCCGTCACAGATACGCAGTATTTT,CASSLPRGQAVPVTDTQYF
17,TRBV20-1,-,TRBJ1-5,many,TGCAGTGCACTTCCGGCCTCGGGCTGGCGGGGCAATCAGCCCCAGCATTTT,CSALPASGWRGNQPQHF
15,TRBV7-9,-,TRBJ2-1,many,TGTGCCAGCAGCTTGGATAGAGCGACTTACAATGAGCAGTTCTTC,CASSLDRATYNEQFF
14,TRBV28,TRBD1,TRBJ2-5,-,TGTGCCAGCAGTATACAGGGGGCTTCTGAGACCCAGTACTTC,CASSIQGASETQYF
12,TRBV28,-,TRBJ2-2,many,TGTGCCAGCAGTGAGTTCGGCGGGGAGCTGTTTTTT,CASSEFGGELFF
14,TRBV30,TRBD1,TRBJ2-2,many,TGTGCCTGCGTAGGACAGGGGTACACCGGGGAGCTGTTTTTT,CACVGQGYTGELFF
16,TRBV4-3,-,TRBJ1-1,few,TGCGCCAGCAGCCAAGATAGGACAGAAGATAACACTGAAGCTTTCTTT,CASSQDRTEDNTEAFF
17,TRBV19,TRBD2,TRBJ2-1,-,TGTGCCAGTAGTATGCGACTAGCGGGAGTAATCTACAATGAGCAGTTCTTC,CASSMRLAGVIYNEQFF
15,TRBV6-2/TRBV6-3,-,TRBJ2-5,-,TGTGCCAGCAGTTATTCGGCACAGCCCCAAGAGACCCAGTACTTC,CASSYSAQPQETQYF
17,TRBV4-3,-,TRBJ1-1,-,TGCGCCAGCAGCCAAGAGGGCCGGACGGGTGGTAGGACTGAAGCTTTCTTT,CASSQEGRTGGRTEAFF
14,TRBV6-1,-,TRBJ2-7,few,TGTGCCAGCAGTCCGGAGGGACAGATCTACGAGCAGTACTTC,CASSPEGQIYEQYF
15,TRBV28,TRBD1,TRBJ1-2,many,TGTGCCAGCAGTTCTTCCGGACAGGCGACATATGGCTACACCTTC,CASSSSGQATYGYTF
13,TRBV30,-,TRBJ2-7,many,TGTGCCGGGGACTCCGGGACCCCCTACGAGCAGTACTTC,CAGDSGTPYEQYF
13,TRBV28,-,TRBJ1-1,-,TGTGCCGGCAGTCTGCAGGGGAACACTGAAGCTTTCTTT,CAGSLQGNTEAFF
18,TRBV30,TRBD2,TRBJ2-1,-,TGTGCCTGGGGGGGACTAGCGGGAGGGACGAGCTCCTACAATGAGCAGTTCTTC,CAWGGLAGGTSSYNEQFF
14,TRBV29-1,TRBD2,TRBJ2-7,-,TGCAGCGTTGGACTAGCAGAGTACACCTACGAGCAGTACTTC,CSVGLAEYTYEQYF
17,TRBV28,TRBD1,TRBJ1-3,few,TGTGCCAGCAGTTTATGGGACAGGGGGCGGACTGGAAACACCATATATTTT,CASSLWDRGRTGNTIYF
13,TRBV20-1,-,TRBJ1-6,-,TGCAGTGCTAGTGTAAGCCCCGATTCACCCCTCCACTTT,CSASVSPDSPLHF
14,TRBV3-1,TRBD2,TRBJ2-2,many,TGTGCCAGCAGCCAAGGGACTAGCTCCGGGGAGCTGTTTTTT,CASSQGTSSGELFF